The T cell receptor (beta chain) described here comes from a study of control samples from healthy donors and cancer patients. Profiling relied on immunoSEQ multiplex PCR, and the TCRdb table lists in-frame clones only, not all of them. This sample yields approximately 160,000 clones, of which just over 90% are seen a single time; roughly 4.3% belongs to the top ten. Germline CDR1 is MNHEY and CDR2 is SVGAGI. The junction had 1 base not matched to a gene; V was cut back by 8 bases and J by 5 bases. This CDR3 has 13 amino acids. In the case of this clone: This sample includes further DNA sequences coding for the same CDR3.

Source material: blood. V gene TRBV6-5 combines with J gene TRBJ2-2, with 11 bases that match TRBD1. The sequence came from a woman aged 60-75 years in good health. CDR3 bases: TGTGCCAGCCGGGACAGGGGGACCGGGGAGCTGTTTTTT. Protein sequence: CASRDRGTGELFF.